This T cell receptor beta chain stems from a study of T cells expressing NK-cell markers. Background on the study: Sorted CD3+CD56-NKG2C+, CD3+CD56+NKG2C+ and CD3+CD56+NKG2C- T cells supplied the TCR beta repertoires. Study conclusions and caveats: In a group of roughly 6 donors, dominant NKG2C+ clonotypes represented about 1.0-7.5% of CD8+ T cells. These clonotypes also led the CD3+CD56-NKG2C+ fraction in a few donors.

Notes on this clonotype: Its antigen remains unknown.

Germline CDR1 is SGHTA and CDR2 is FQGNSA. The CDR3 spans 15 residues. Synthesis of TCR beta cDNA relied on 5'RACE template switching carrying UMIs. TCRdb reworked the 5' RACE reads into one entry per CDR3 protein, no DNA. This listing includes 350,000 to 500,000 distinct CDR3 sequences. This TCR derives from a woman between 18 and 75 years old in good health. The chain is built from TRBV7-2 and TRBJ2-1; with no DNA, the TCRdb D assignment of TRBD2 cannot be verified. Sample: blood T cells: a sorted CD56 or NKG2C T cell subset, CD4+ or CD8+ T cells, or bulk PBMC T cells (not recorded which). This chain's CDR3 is CASSPELAGRNEQFF. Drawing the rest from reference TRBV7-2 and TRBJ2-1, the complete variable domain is GAGVSQSPSNKVTEKGKDVELRCDPISGHTALYWYRQSLGQGLEFLIYFQGNSAPDKSGLPSDRFSAERTGGSVSTLTIQRTQQEDSAVYLCASSPELAGRNEQFFGPGTRLTVL.